These 27 T cell receptor beta chains were sequenced from one sample in a study of human T cells and chemical hapten exposure. A single record per CDR3 protein comes from TCRdb applying MiXCR to the 5' RACE reads. The sample includes over 95,000 distinct CDR3 sequences, around 20% of them seen just once. Blood, whole and unfractionated, served as the source for total RNA extraction. Every receptor here comes from a human donor in good health.

This clonotype showed up just a few times. The chain combines TRBV25-1 with TRBJ1-1; D not certain. The CDR3 covers 13 residues. Germline CDR1 MGHDK, CDR2 SYGVNS. V was trimmed by 8 bases and J by 2 bases, leaving 12 bases between them. The CDR3: CASHNLGNTEAFF. The CDR3 nucleotides read TGTGCCAGCCACAACTTAGGTAACACTGAAGCTTTCTTT.

The chain carries TRBV28 and TRBJ1-3; D ambiguous. Germline loops: CDR1 MDHEN, CDR2 SYDVKM. This CDR3 has 14 amino acids. V gave up 4 bases and J gave up 4 bases, with 11 bases separating them. The CDR3 protein is CASSSQFLGNTIYF. The DNA of the CDR3 is TGTGCCAGCAGTTCTCAGTTTTTAGGAAACACCATATATTTT. The variable domain in full, completed from reference TRBV28 and TRBJ1-3, reads DVKVTQSSRYLVKRTGEKVFLECVQDMDHENMFWYRQDPGLGLRLIYFSYDVKMKEKGDIPEGYSVSREKKERFSLILESASTNQTSMYLCASSSQFLGNTIYFGEGSWLTVV.

This clonotype has a handful of counts. V usage is TRBV2 and J usage is TRBJ1-2; D remains unclear. Between the trimmed V and J ends, which lost 4 bases and 2 bases, there was a span of 8 bases. The CDR3 sequence is 13 residues long. CDR1 and CDR2 (germline): SNHLY, FYNNEI. The CDR3, as DNA: TGTGCCAGCAGTGTGAAGGGCAACTATGGCTACACCTTC. It is translated as CASSVKGNYGYTF.

The sample holds many counts of this clonotype. This chain uses TRBV11-3 with TRBJ2-3, with 7 bases matching TRBD1. The J segment lost 3 bases and the V segment lost 1 base, leaving 4 bases of the junction unmatched. This CDR3 has 15 amino acids. Per germline, CDR1 SGHNT and CDR2 YENEEA. The CDR3 DNA reads as TGTGCCAGCAGCTTAGGAGGGGGCAGAACAGATACGCAGTATTTT. Its protein is CASSLGGGRTDTQYF.

In its sample, this clonotype was seen many times. V is TRBV20-1 and J is TRBJ1-2; the match to TRBD1 covers 9 bases. The V and J ends lost 4 bases and 1 base, in that order; junction bases with no gene match: 7. The CDR3 extends over 15 amino acids. Germline assignment: CDR1 DFQATT and CDR2 SNEGSKA (reference sequence). In DNA, the CDR3 is TGCAGTGCTACGGGACAGGGTTTAAGTAACTATGGCTACACCTTC. This codes for CSATGQGLSNYGYTF.

This clonotype occurred a few times. The chain has TRBV5-4 and TRBJ2-5; a weak D match, TRBD1 (5 bases). V lost 0 bases and J lost 3, with 9 bases in between. The CDR3 loop spans 14 amino acids. Germline assignment: CDR1 SGHNT and CDR2 YYREEE (reference sequence). CDR3: CASSLAGREETQYF. The CDR3 bases are TGTGCCAGCAGCTTGGCGGGCAGGGAAGAGACCCAGTACTTC.

V usage is TRBV27 and J usage is TRBJ1-1, with 8 nucleotides matching TRBD1. The CDR3 is made up of 14 amino acids. Germline V gives CDR1 MNHEY, CDR2 SMNVEV (reference sequence). The V gene end was trimmed by 5 bases and the J gene end by 3 bases; junction bases not matched to a gene: 5. The CDR3 loop reads CASSKGQDYTEAFF. CDR3 DNA sequence: TGTGCCAGCAGTAAGGGACAGGATTACACTGAAGCTTTCTTT.

The table lists this clonotype with a few counts. One end of the junction fails to match germline, which may point to a read error. The gene calls are TRBV29-1 and TRBJ2-3, with 10 nucleotides matching TRBD2. Germline CDR1 is SQVTM and CDR2 is ANQGSEA. The CDR3 contains 14 residues. CDR3 in DNA: TGCAGCGTCGAAGCGGGAGGGGCCACAGATACGCAGTATTTT. Its translation is CSVEAGGATDTQYF.

In its sample, this clonotype was seen once. The DNA of the CDR3 is TGTGCCAAAACTCTCCGCGATACGCAGTATTTT. Translated: CAKTLRDTQYF. V is TRBV2 and J is TRBJ2-3; unclear D gene. The CDR3 runs to 11 residues. The germline V gene has CDR1 SNHLY and CDR2 FYNNEI. V shed 10 bases and J shed 6 bases, with 11 bases lying between them.

This clonotype was counted a few times. V is TRBV7-9 and J is TRBJ2-2; 13 bases line up with TRBD2. Germline V gene data show CDR1 as SEHNR and CDR2 as FQNEAQ (reference sequence). V was clipped by 8 bases and J by 5 bases; unmatched bases: 5. This CDR3 has 15 residues. CDR3 region: CASPRTSGSTGELFF. The CDR3 region has the DNA TGTGCCAGCCCCCGGACTAGCGGGAGTACCGGGGAGCTGTTTTTT.

CDR3 sequence (DNA): TGCGCCAGCAGCTTCACTAGCGGGACGGGGAATGAGCAGTTCTTC. Translating gives CASSFTSGTGNEQFF. The chain employs TRBV5-1 and TRBJ2-1; 10 bases match TRBD2. CDR1 is SGHRS, CDR2 YFSETQ, per germline. The CDR3 has 15 residues. The trim removed 2 bases at V and 7 bases at J, leaving 6 bases unmatched.

In this sample, this clonotype turned up many times. The V gene is TRBV20-1, the J gene TRBJ1-2; D unresolved. V lost 0 bases and J 8 bases, leaving 10 bases between the germline ends. The CDR3 totals 12 residues. Germline lookup yields CDR1 DFQATT and CDR2 SNEGSKA (reference sequence). The CDR3 nucleotides are TGCAGTGCTAGAGATCAGCGGGAAGGCTACACCTTC. Protein sequence: CSARDQREGYTF.

Regarding this clonotype: This could be a read error, since a much larger clone is one nucleotide away. The chain recombines TRBV20-1 with TRBJ2-3, with 12 bases lining up with TRBD2. Germline V gene lookup returns CDR1 DFQATT and CDR2 SNEGSKA (reference sequence). The CDR3 is 17 amino acids. J gave up 5 bases and V 0 bases, and 9 bases lay outside the gene matches. The CDR3 DNA follows: TGCAGTGCTAGAGATCAGACTAGCGGGAGATGGGTAGATACGCAGTATTTT. This gives the protein CSARDQTSGRWVDTQYF.

This clonotype came up once. The chain's CDR3 is CASSLAQFGRNYGYTF. DNA for the CDR3: TGTGCCAGCAGCTTGGCCCAATTTGGGAGGAACTATGGCTACACCTTC. V and J are TRBV5-6 and TRBJ1-2; D not certain. The CDR3 has 16 amino acids. CDR1 and CDR2 (germline): SGHDT, YYEEEE. Trimming took off 0 bases at V and 2 bases at J, with 14 bases between the two ends.

In its sample, this clonotype was seen a few times. This chain joins TRBV11-2 and TRBJ2-1, with 14 positions matching TRBD2. Germline V lookup: CDR1 SGHAT, CDR2 FQNNGV. The CDR3 is 16 amino acids. Trimming removed 4 bases from V and 8 bases from J; junction bases left unmatched: 7. DNA for the CDR3: TGTGCCAGCAGCTCGCCGGGACTAGCGGGGGTCGATGAGCAGTTCTTC. Its protein product is CASSSPGLAGVDEQFF.

The chain links TRBV29-1 to TRBJ1-6; D may be TRBD1 (5 bases). The CDR3 loop spans 13 amino acids. Germline-derived CDR1 and CDR2 are SQVTM and ANQGSEA. For the CDR3, the DNA is TGCGGGGCTAAGAGGACTGAAGATTCACCCCTCCACTTT. It is translated as CGAKRTEDSPLHF.

The chain combines TRBV5-4 with TRBJ1-4; 9 bases align to TRBD1. CDR1 is SGHNT and CDR2 is YYREEE in the germline V gene (reference sequence). CDR3 length: 14 residues. With 4 bases clipped from V and 8 bases from J, the junction kept 6 bases outside the gene matches. The CDR3 loop is CASSPDRGNEKLFF. Here the CDR3 DNA reads TGTGCCAGCAGCCCGGACAGGGGAAACGAAAAACTGTTTTTT.

This clonotype was recorded a few times. The chain is built from TRBV4-1 and TRBJ1-1, with D possibly matching TRBD1 (6 bases). This CDR3 spans 14 amino acids. V shed 3 bases and J shed 1 base, with 9 bases lying between them. Germline CDR1 and CDR2: MGHRA and YSYEKL. As DNA, the CDR3 is TGCGCCAGCAGCCAGGTGACAGGGAACACTGAAGCTTTCTTT. It specifies CASSQVTGNTEAFF.

This clonotype has more than one count but fewer than ten. The V call is TRBV9, the J call TRBJ2-3; either TRBD1 or TRBD2 may fit D (6 bases each). Germline CDR1 SGDLS, CDR2 YYNGEE. This CDR3 has 16 residues. V was pared by 2 bases and J by 3 bases, with 16 bases between. CDR3: CASSVDRGRWTDTQYF. The CDR3 DNA sequence: TGTGCCAGCAGCGTGGATAGGGGGAGGTGGACAGATACGCAGTATTTT.

The chain recombines TRBV28 with TRBJ2-7, with a weak D call TRBD1 (5 bases). The CDR3 is made up of 14 amino acids. Germline V gives CDR1 MDHEN, CDR2 SYDVKM. The V end lost 6 bases, the J end lost 0 bases, and 12 bases lay between the germline ends. This chain's CDR3 is CASRTGHTSYEQYF. The CDR3, as DNA: TGTGCCAGCAGAACAGGACATACCTCCTACGAGCAGTACTTC. The whole variable domain, remainder taken from reference TRBV28 and TRBJ2-7, is DVKVTQSSRYLVKRTGEKVFLECVQDMDHENMFWYRQDPGLGLRLIYFSYDVKMKEKGDIPEGYSVSREKKERFSLILESASTNQTSMYLCASRTGHTSYEQYFGPGTRLTVT.

A few counts support this clonotype. The J gene is TRBJ2-5, the V gene TRBV6-1; D is ambiguous. CDR3 length equals 14 residues. V lost 1 base to trimming and J lost 8 bases, with 14 bases between them. Germline values: CDR1 MNHNS, CDR2 SASEGT. CDR3 bases: TGTGCCAGCAGTGAAGGACCTAGAGAAGGTACCCAGTACTTC. This gives the protein CASSEGPREGTQYF.

This clonotype was counted only a few times. CDR3 DNA: TGTGCCAGCAGTCCTGGCGGTTTAGCTGTCGAGCAGTACTTC. This encodes CASSPGGLAVEQYF. This sequence joins TRBV12-3 or TRBV12-4 and TRBJ2-7, with D unresolved. The CDR3 has 14 residues. Trimming pared 5 bases from V and 6 bases from J, leaving 17 bases between.

The chain links TRBV29-1 to TRBJ2-3; 7 nucleotides agree with TRBD1. Germline V CDR1 and CDR2: SQVTM, ANQGSEA. Trimming at V came to 4 bases and at J to 0 bases, leaving 7 bases not matched to a gene. The CDR3 runs 15 residues. The CDR3 nucleotides read TGCAGCGTTGGACAGGGAGTTCATAGCACAGATACGCAGTATTTT. It encodes CSVGQGVHSTDTQYF.

This clonotype was found a few times. V is TRBV6-2 or TRBV6-3 and J is TRBJ1-5, with 8 nucleotides matching TRBD1. V shed 6 bases, J shed 5 bases, and the junction held 9 bases outside the gene matches. The CDR3 spans 15 residues. The V gene's germline CDR1 is MNHEY and CDR2 SVGEGT. CDR3 in amino acids: CASRPRWTGHQPQHF. The CDR3 DNA sequence: TGTGCCAGCAGGCCCCGCTGGACAGGGCATCAGCCCCAGCATTTT.

The V gene is TRBV7-3, the J gene TRBJ2-2; D is unresolved. CDR3 length: 14 amino acids. The V and J ends lost 5 bases and 1 base respectively, with 8 bases between them. CDR1 is SGHTA and CDR2 is FQGTGA in the germline V gene. The CDR3 DNA reads as TGTGCCAGCAGCACCCTCCAGAACACCGGGGAGCTGTTTTTT. Amino acid sequence: CASSTLQNTGELFF.

The CDR3 region is CSAPEWDRGGAEGDTF. In DNA, the CDR3 is TGCAGTGCTCCTGAATGGGACAGGGGAGGTGCAGAGGGCGACACCTTC. V gene TRBV20-1 combines with J gene TRBJ1-2, with 10 nucleotides matching TRBD1. This CDR3 is 16 amino acids long. The germline gives CDR1 DFQATT, CDR2 SNEGSKA (reference sequence). Unmatched junction bases numbered 21, after V lost 5 bases and J lost 12 bases.

The rearrangement links TRBV29-1 to TRBJ2-4; D call uncertain. The CDR3 totals 12 residues. Germline V lookup: CDR1 SQVTM, CDR2 ANQGSEA. V was cut by 4 bases and J by 8 bases, with 12 bases left in between. The DNA of the CDR3 is TGCAGCGTTGGCCTGGCGGCGGACATTCAGTACTTC. Protein sequence: CSVGLAADIQYF. The variable domain in full, with the rest retrieved from reference TRBV29-1 and TRBJ2-4, is SAVISQKPSRDICQRGTSLTIQCQVDSQVTMMFWYRQQPGQSLTLIATANQGSEATYESGFVIDKFPISRPNLTFSTLTVSNMSPEDSSIYLCSVGLAADIQYFGAGTRLSVL.